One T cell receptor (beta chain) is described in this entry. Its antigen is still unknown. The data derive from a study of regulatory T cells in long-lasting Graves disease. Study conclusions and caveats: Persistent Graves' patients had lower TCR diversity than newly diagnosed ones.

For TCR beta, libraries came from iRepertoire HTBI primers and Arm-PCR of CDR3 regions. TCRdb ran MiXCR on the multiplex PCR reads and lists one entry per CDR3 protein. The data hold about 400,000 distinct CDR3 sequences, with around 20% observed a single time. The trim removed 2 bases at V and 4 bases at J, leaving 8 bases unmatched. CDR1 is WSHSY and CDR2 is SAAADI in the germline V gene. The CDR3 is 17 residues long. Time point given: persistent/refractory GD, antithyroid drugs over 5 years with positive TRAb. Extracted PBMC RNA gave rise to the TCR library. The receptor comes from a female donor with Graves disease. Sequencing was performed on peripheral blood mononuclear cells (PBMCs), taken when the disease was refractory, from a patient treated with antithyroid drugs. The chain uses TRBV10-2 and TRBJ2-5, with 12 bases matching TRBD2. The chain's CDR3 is CASSEGRLAGEPETQYF. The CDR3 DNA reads TGCGCCAGCAGTGAGGGACGACTAGCGGGAGAACCAGAGACCCAGTACTTC.